The clone carrying this TCR beta chain was seen repeatedly, ten times or more. Its target is unknown. These data come from a study of breast tumors, draining lymph nodes, adjacent tissues. The lymph nodes were axillary draining lymph nodes from breast cancer patients. TCRdb reanalysed the multiplex PCR reads using MiXCR and keeps one entry per CDR3 protein. The sample has around 140,000 distinct CDR3 sequences; 20% to 25% are singletons. The J segment lost 4 bases and the V segment lost 7 bases, leaving 6 bases of the junction unmatched. The CDR3 length is 14 residues. From germline, CDR1 is SGHTA and CDR2 FQGNSA. Study-wide results and caveats: That most tumor T cells come from lymph nodes remained unproven. Tumor and nontumor repertoires were significantly more similar in luminal-like than in basal-like breast cancer. Tumors had less TCR diversity than lymph nodes, more than nontumor tissue. Most tumor T cells seemingly derive from lymph node, then expand in tumor.

The chain recombines TRBV7-2 with TRBJ2-2; TRBD2 aligns across 7 bases. The clonotype comes from a female donor with breast cancer. Some clones in this sample may be carry-over from other donors' samples. What was sequenced was axillary lymph node tissue. CDR3 coding DNA: TGTGCCAGCAACAGACTAGCTGTCACCGGGGAGCTGTTTTTT. It yields the protein CASNRLAVTGELFF.